A selection of T cell receptor beta chains follows, all from one sample in a study of vaccination effects on CD4 cells after COVID-19. Produced via immunoSEQ multiplex PCR; TCRdb's table is partial and in-frame only. This table has fewer than 60,000 clones, roughly 77% appearing once. Their cognate antigens are unknown. This specimen was CD4+ T cells from PBMCs cultured with HIV peptides, taken before COVID-19 vaccination. The receptors here all came from a human donor who had a prior SARS-CoV-2 infection. The CDR3 runs from the conserved cysteine through the conserved F or W. The order of the fields is V gene, clone size, J gene, D gene, CDR3 DNA, CDR3 protein. D genes are given only for firm matches. Clone size, where shown, is once, few, many, or a class for clones that have expanded.

>TRBV11-3|-|TRBJ1-1|-
TGTGCCAGCAGCTTGGAGGGGGGCACTGAAGCTTTCTTT
CASSLEGGTEAFF
>TRBV5-4|-|TRBJ1-2|-
TGTGCCAGCAGCTTGTGGACAGACTTCTATGGCTACACCTTC
CASSLWTDFYGYTF
>TRBV5-4|-|TRBJ2-1|-
TGTGCCAGCAGCACCACGACCCTAGCGAGCAATGAGCAGTTCTTC
CASSTTTLASNEQFF
>TRBV30|once|TRBJ1-3|-
TGTGCCTGGGGGGGTTCCGGAAACACCATATATTTT
CAWGGSGNTIYF
>TRBV6-5|-|TRBJ1-1|-
TGTGCCAGCAGTTACCTCGACAGAGGGCGGGGGACTGAAGCTTTCTTT
CASSYLDRGRGTEAFF
>TRBV30|-|TRBJ2-5|TRBD2
TGTGCCTGGACTCGGACTAGCATCAGAGAGACCCAGTACTTC
CAWTRTSIRETQYF
>TRBV9|-|TRBJ1-4|-
TGTGCCAGCAGCGATGGGCGAGAAAAACTGTTTTTT
CASSDGREKLFF
>TRBV27|-|TRBJ2-1|-
TGTGCCAGCAGTTTACGGCTGCTGGGGTACTATGAGCAGTTCTTC
CASSLRLLGYYEQFF
>TRBV6-5|-|TRBJ1-1|-
TGTGCCGGACTTGAGGGGGGGATGAACACTGAAGCTTTCTTT
CAGLEGGMNTEAFF
>TRBV4-1|few|TRBJ2-7|-
TGCGCCAGCAGCCAAGACAGGGAGGGGGTCGAGCAGTACTTC
CASSQDREGVEQYF
>TRBV5-4|once|TRBJ2-3|TRBD2
TGTGCCAGCAGCAAGGGAGCGGGAACAGATACGCAGTATTTT
CASSKGAGTDTQYF
>TRBV24-1|-|TRBJ2-7|-
TGTGCCACCAGTGCCCCCGGAGGTGTCCAGGTTTACTACGAGCAGTACTTC
CATSAPGGVQVYYEQYF
>TRBV5-1|-|TRBJ1-2|-
TGCGCCAGCAGCTTGAGGATTTGGGGGGCCGGGAACTATGGCTACACCTTC
CASSLRIWGAGNYGYTF
>TRBV5-1|-|TRBJ1-2|TRBD1
TGCGCCAGCACCCGATTGGACAGGGAGAACTATGGCTACACCTTC
CASTRLDRENYGYTF
>TRBV11-1|-|TRBJ2-3|-
TGTGCCAGCAGCGCAGCTAGAATAAGAGCAGATACGCAGTATTTT
CASSAARIRADTQYF
>TRBV10-3|few|TRBJ2-1|TRBD2
TGTGCCACTAGCGGGCGTTCTATAATTTACCCCTACAATGAGCAGTTCTTC
CATSGRSIIYPYNEQFF
>TRBV5-5|-|TRBJ2-5|TRBD2
TGTGCCAGCGCTAGCGGGAGCGGAGAGACCCAGTACTTC
CASASGSGETQYF
>TRBV15|once|TRBJ1-2|TRBD1
TGTGCCACCAGCAGGGTATCCGGGACAGGGGGCGGCTACACCTTC
CATSRVSGTGGGYTF
>TRBV15|-|TRBJ2-1|TRBD2
TGTGCCACCAGCAGAGCACTAGCGGAAAGCTCCTACAATGAGCAGTTCTTC
CATSRALAESSYNEQFF
>TRBV5-1|-|TRBJ2-1|-
TGCGCCAGCAGCTTAGGACTGGACAATGAGCAGTTCTTC
CASSLGLDNEQFF
>TRBV25-1|-|TRBJ2-1|TRBD1
TGTGCCAGCAGTGACCCTGGACAGGGAGACAATGAGCAGTTCTTC
CASSDPGQGDNEQFF
>TRBV5-1|-|TRBJ2-1|-
TGCGCCAGCGGAGAACAGGGACCCCTGTACAATGAGCAGTTCTTC
CASGEQGPLYNEQFF
>TRBV6-2/TRBV6-3|few|TRBJ2-3|-
TGTGCCAGCAGTTACGGGGGAGGTGACACAGATACGCAGTATTTT
CASSYGGGDTDTQYF
>TRBV24-1|-|TRBJ1-6|-
TGTGCCACCAGTCGGGCGGATAATTCACCCCTCCACTTT
CATSRADNSPLHF
>TRBV29-1|-|TRBJ2-3|-
TGCAGCGTTGACGTGGGGAACACAGATACGCAGTATTTT
CSVDVGNTDTQYF
>TRBV5-1|-|TRBJ2-5|-
TGCGCCAGCAGCCGAGCGACGCCGGGTAAAGAGACCCAGTACTTC
CASSRATPGKETQYF
>TRBV15|-|TRBJ1-1|-
TGTGCCACCAGCAGAGAGAGTGCATACACTGAAGCTTTCTTT
CATSRESAYTEAFF
>TRBV2|-|TRBJ1-1|-
TGTGCCAGCAGTGTCAGCGAGGACACTGAAGCTTTCTTT
CASSVSEDTEAFF
>TRBV5-1|-|TRBJ1-5|TRBD1
TGCGCCAGCAGCTTGGGCGTACAGGGGGCTGGTCAGCCCCAGCATTTT
CASSLGVQGAGQPQHF
>TRBV9|-|TRBJ1-2|-
TGTGCCAGCAGCGTTGGCCAGGGCTTGAACTATGGCTACACCTTC
CASSVGQGLNYGYTF
>TRBV5-1|-|TRBJ2-3|-
TGCGCCAGCAGCTTACAGGGTGGAGATACGCAGTATTTT
CASSLQGGDTQYF
>TRBV7-9|-|TRBJ1-2|-
TGTGCCAGCAGCCCCGGGGCCTCGGTGGACTATGGCTACACCTTC
CASSPGASVDYGYTF
>TRBV7-2|-|TRBJ2-7|-
TGTGCCAGCAGCTCCCAGACTGGATGGGGCTCCTACGAGCAGTACTTC
CASSSQTGWGSYEQYF
>TRBV19|-|TRBJ1-5|-
TGTGCCAGTAGTATTGTGCTGGGGCCCCAGCATTTT
CASSIVLGPQHF
>TRBV24-1|-|TRBJ2-7|TRBD1
TGTGCCACCACAAGGCCGGACAGGGGGAGTCCCGAGCAGTACTTC
CATTRPDRGSPEQYF
>TRBV7-3|-|TRBJ2-3|-
TGTGCCAGCAGCTCGGCACTAGCCACAGATACGCAGTATTTT
CASSSALATDTQYF
>TRBV2|-|TRBJ1-6|TRBD1
TGTGCCCTTATGAAGGGACAGCCTAATTCACCCCTCCACTTT
CALMKGQPNSPLHF
>TRBV19|-|TRBJ2-7|TRBD2
TGTGTCTCACTCTGCGGGAGGCCCTGGGGCGAGCAGTACTTC
CVSLCGRPWGEQYF
>TRBV7-2|-|TRBJ1-2|-
TGTGCCAGCAGCTTAGCGCCGCGGGGTGTTGTTGGCTACACCTTC
CASSLAPRGVVGYTF
>TRBV7-2|-|TRBJ2-1|-
TGTGCCAGCAGCTTAGACAGGGGAGGCTACAATGAGCAGTTCTTC
CASSLDRGGYNEQFF
>TRBV30|once|TRBJ1-1|-
TGTGCCTGTAACAGGGAAGTCGGTGAAGCTTTCTTT
CACNREVGEAFF
>TRBV28|-|TRBJ1-1|-
TGTGCCAGCAGTTTGGCACTTGAAGCTTTCTTT
CASSLALEAFF
>TRBV9|-|TRBJ1-3|-
TGTGCCAGCAGCGTAGCTGTGACAGAGTCCTCTGGAAACACCATATATTTT
CASSVAVTESSGNTIYF
>TRBV2|once|TRBJ2-1|-
TGTGCCAGCAGTGATCTCGGCGGGGTGAGGGATGAGCAGTTCTTC
CASSDLGGVRDEQFF
>TRBV24-1|-|TRBJ2-4|-
TGTGCCACCATGTTGGCTAAGGAGCTTAGCATTCAGTACTTC
CATMLAKELSIQYF
>TRBV5-1|few|TRBJ2-5|-
TGCGCCAGCAGCGAGGGGAGAGAGACCCAGTACTTC
CASSEGRETQYF
>TRBV5-1|-|TRBJ2-7|-
TGCGCCAGCAGCTTGGGAGAGGGGCCGGGCGAGCAGTACTTC
CASSLGEGPGEQYF
>TRBV4-1|-|TRBJ2-3|TRBD2
TGCGCCAGCAGCTCCCTCTTTTTAAAGACTAGCGGGGATACGCAGTATTTT
CASSSLFLKTSGDTQYF